This T cell receptor (beta chain) comes out of a study of blood T cell repertoires in COVID-19. Across the study: Specimens from acute and convalescent COVID-19 originated in the United States, Italy and Spain. T cells, B-cell-depleted T cells, or PBMCs supplied cDNA or gDNA.

The table came from immunoSEQ multiplex PCR; TCRdb's copy has only in-frame clones and leaves some out. The table lists roughly 84,000 clones, 75% of them singletons. The CDR3 totals 14 residues. Germline assignment: CDR1 MDHEN and CDR2 SYDVKM. V gave up 6 bases and J gave up 6 bases; unmatched junction bases: 7. This TCR was sampled from a woman aged 50 to 60 with acute or convalescent COVID-19. The rearrangement joins TRBV28 to TRBJ1-5; TRBD1 aligns across 8 bases. Sequencing input: peripheral blood. The CDR3 protein is CASRADRVGQPQHF. The CDR3 nucleotides read TGTGCCAGCAGGGCGGACAGGGTGGGTCAGCCCCAGCATTTT.